Listed below are T cell receptor beta chains from one sample, sequenced in a study of T-cell reconstitution after alpha-beta-depleted transplantation in children. TCRdb re-called the PCR reads through MiXCR, storing one row per CDR3 protein. The sample holds about 3,300 distinct CDR3 sequences; 22% are singletons and the top ten take 24%. The specimen was PBMCs, mostly from graft donor cells, collected 60 days after TCRalphabeta/CD19-depleted stem cell transplant. Receptors were obtained from a male patient between 2 and 9 years old who had a stem cell transplant for acute lymphoblastic leukemia, so the T cells may come from the graft donor. The CDR3 runs from the conserved cysteine through the conserved F or W. The D gene is left open where the match is weak. Rows give clone size only sometimes, using once, few, many, or a class for an expanded clone.

>NA|TRBV9|medium-sized|TRBJ2-4
CASSGPPVNIQYF
TGTGCCAGCAGTGGGCCCCCCGTCAACATTCAGTACTTC
>TRBD2|TRBV4-2|many|TRBJ2-1
CASSQEGYSGGYNEQFF
TGTGCCAGCAGCCAAGAAGGGTATAGCGGGGGGTACAATGAGCAGTTCTTC
>NA|TRBV27|NA|TRBJ2-1
CASSQGASVSSYNEQFF
TGTGCCAGCAGTCAAGGGGCTAGCGTTAGCTCCTACAATGAGCAGTTCTTC
>NA|TRBV4-3|medium-sized|TRBJ2-5
CASSAGTAQETQYF
TGCGCCAGCAGCGCGGGGACAGCGCAAGAGACCCAGTACTTC
>NA|TRBV4-2|NA|TRBJ2-7
CAMGPGVLCEQYF
TGTGCCATGGGCCCCGGGGTCCTCTGCGAGCAGTACTTC
>TRBD2|TRBV29-1|NA|TRBJ2-5
CSVPTSGAETQYF
TGCAGCGTTCCGACGAGCGGGGCAGAGACCCAGTACTTC
>NA|TRBV3-1|NA|TRBJ2-7
CACCQALRADYEQYF
TGTGCCTGCTGCCAAGCCTTACGAGCGGACTACGAGCAGTACTTC
>NA|TRBV29-1|medium-sized|TRBJ2-6
CSVEGGEGPPSGANVLTF
TGCAGCGTTGAAGGTGGTGAGGGACCCCCCTCTGGGGCCAACGTCCTGACTTTC
>NA|TRBV4-2|many|TRBJ1-1
CASSQDFARRRNTEAFF
TGTGCCAGCAGCCAAGATTTCGCCCGACGGAGGAACACTGAAGCTTTCTTT
>TRBD1|TRBV18|many|TRBJ1-2
CASSSQGSYGYTF
TGTGCCAGCTCATCACAGGGGAGTTATGGCTACACCTTC
>NA|TRBV5-1|NA|TRBJ1-4
CASSLQVPTNEKLFF
TGCGCCAGCAGCTTACAAGTGCCAACTAATGAAAAACTGTTTTTT
>TRBD1|TRBV4-2|many|TRBJ1-1
CASSQDWDSMTWGAFF
TGTGCCAGCAGCCAAGATTGGGACAGCATGACATGGGGCGCTTTCTTT
>NA|TRBV14|NA|TRBJ1-5
CASSQDRGNQPQHF
TGTGCCAGCAGCCAAGATAGGGGCAATCAGCCCCAGCATTTT
>TRBD2|TRBV12-3/TRBV12-4|many|TRBJ2-7
CASSLAGVGSYEQYF
TGTGCCAGCAGTCTAGCGGGAGTAGGGTCCTACGAGCAGTACTTC
>TRBD2|TRBV6-4|many|TRBJ2-2
CASSAGLAGGLSTGELFF
TGTGCCAGCAGCGCGGGACTAGCGGGAGGGCTTAGCACCGGGGAGCTGTTTTTT
>NA|TRBV15|NA|TRBJ2-3
CATSSLIVYTDTQYF
TGTGCCACCAGCAGCCTCATCGTCTACACAGATACGCAGTATTTT
>NA|TRBV28|many|TRBJ1-1
CASSFVYRVAEAFF
TGTGCCAGCAGTTTTGTGTACAGGGTCGCTGAAGCTTTCTTT
>NA|TRBV29-1|large|TRBJ2-3
CSVEDDSRGTDTQYF
TGCAGCGTTGAAGACGACTCGCGAGGCACAGATACGCAGTATTTT
>TRBD2|TRBV15|many|TRBJ2-5
CATSSASGKSQYF
TGTGCCACCAGCAGCGCTAGCGGGAAGTCCCAGTACTTC
>NA|TRBV10-3|medium-sized|TRBJ1-2
CAIRRTETNYGYTF
TGTGCCATCAGACGGACAGAGACTAACTATGGCTACACCTTC
>NA|TRBV20-1|medium-sized|TRBJ2-7
CSAAHRQRTSSEQYF
TGCAGTGCCGCACACCGACAGCGTACCTCTTCCGAGCAGTACTTC
>NA|TRBV12-5|NA|TRBJ1-5
CASGHLSWGNQPQHF
TGTGCTAGTGGTCACCTTTCTTGGGGGAATCAGCCCCAGCATTTT
>NA|TRBV7-9|NA|TRBJ1-4
CASSFWTTTNEKLFF
TGTGCCAGCAGCTTCTGGACCACAACTAATGAAAAACTGTTTTTT
>NA|TRBV29-1|many|TRBJ2-3
CSVAPADTQYF
TGCAGCGTTGCACCTGCAGATACGCAGTATTTT
>TRBD1|TRBV29-1|many|TRBJ2-7
CSVQTGVVPYEQYF
TGCAGCGTACAAACAGGGGTTGTTCCCTACGAGCAGTACTTC
>NA|TRBV7-9|many|TRBJ2-3
CASSQTDKSSTDTQYF
TGTGCCAGCAGCCAGACCGACAAATCTAGCACAGATACGCAGTATTTT
>NA|TRBV7-8|medium-sized|TRBJ2-1
CASSLAGGEQFF
TGTGCCAGCAGCTTAGCCGGGGGTGAGCAGTTCTTC
>NA|TRBV14|large|TRBJ2-3
CASSLIGGRTDTQYF
TGTGCCAGCAGCCTTATCGGGGGTCGCACAGATACGCAGTATTTT
>NA|TRBV6-5|medium-sized|TRBJ1-5
CASCPQFNQPQHF
TGTGCCAGCTGCCCGCAGTTTAATCAGCCCCAGCATTTT
>TRBD1|TRBV24-1|medium-sized|TRBJ1-2
CATSDPDRGRYGYTF
TGTGCCACCAGTGACCCCGACAGGGGCCGGTATGGCTACACCTTC
>TRBD1|TRBV18|medium-sized|TRBJ2-7
CASSSRDRVVYEQYF
TGTGCCAGCTCATCCAGGGACAGGGTCGTGTACGAGCAGTACTTC
>NA|TRBV18|many|TRBJ2-2
CASSPAQGDTGELFF
TGTGCCAGCTCACCAGCACAGGGCGACACCGGGGAGCTGTTTTTT
>TRBD2|TRBV6-5|NA|TRBJ2-7
CASGQREGEQYF
TGTGCCAGCGGTCAAAGGGAGGGCGAGCAGTACTTC
>TRBD1|TRBV7-2|many|TRBJ1-2
CASSPGGQGMVGYTF
TGTGCCAGCAGCCCAGGGGGCCAGGGGATGGTTGGCTACACCTTC
>NA|TRBV7-9|many|TRBJ2-3
CASSDLSRSSTDTQYF
TGTGCCAGCAGCGACCTTTCTAGATCTAGCACAGATACGCAGTATTTT
>NA|TRBV7-9|many|TRBJ2-1
CASLLGAQAYNEQFF
TGTGCCAGCCTGTTGGGCGCCCAAGCCTACAATGAGCAGTTCTTC
>NA|TRBV5-2|NA|TRBJ2-3
CAMGSGTDTQYF
TGTGCCATGGGCTCCGGGACAGATACGCAGTATTTT
>TRBD1|TRBV6-5|medium-sized|TRBJ1-1
CASSPRQGRGLNTEAFF
TGTGCCAGCAGTCCCCGACAGGGCCGGGGCTTGAACACTGAAGCTTTCTTT
>TRBD1|TRBV20-1|NA|TRBJ1-2
CSARTGTASGYTF
TGCAGTGCTCGAACCGGGACAGCAAGTGGCTACACCTTC
>NA|TRBV6-6|medium-sized|TRBJ2-7
CASSYGGQIYEQYF
TGTGCCAGCAGTTACGGTGGGCAGATCTACGAGCAGTACTTC
>TRBD1|TRBV7-7|many|TRBJ2-3
CASSSGTGPTDTQYF
TGTGCTAGCAGCTCCGGGACAGGACCGACAGATACGCAGTATTTT
>NA|TRBV29-1|many|TRBJ2-7
CSVCRSRTPLYEQYF
TGCAGCGTCTGCCGATCACGAACCCCCCTATACGAGCAGTACTTC
>TRBD2|TRBV4-1|medium-sized|TRBJ2-1
CASSQAPGLVDEQFF
TGCGCCAGCAGCCAAGCGCCGGGACTAGTCGATGAGCAGTTCTTC
>TRBD2|TRBV20-1|many|TRBJ2-7
CSAISGSYEQYF
TGCAGTGCTATCAGCGGGAGCTACGAGCAGTACTTC
>NA|TRBV10-3|NA|TRBJ2-5
CAIMSGTYQETQYF
TGTGCCATCATGTCCGGGACGTACCAAGAGACCCAGTACTTC
>TRBD1|TRBV6-5|NA|TRBJ1-4
CASSFTGTGNEKLFF
TGTGCCAGCAGTTTCACCGGGACAGGGAATGAAAAACTGTTTTTT